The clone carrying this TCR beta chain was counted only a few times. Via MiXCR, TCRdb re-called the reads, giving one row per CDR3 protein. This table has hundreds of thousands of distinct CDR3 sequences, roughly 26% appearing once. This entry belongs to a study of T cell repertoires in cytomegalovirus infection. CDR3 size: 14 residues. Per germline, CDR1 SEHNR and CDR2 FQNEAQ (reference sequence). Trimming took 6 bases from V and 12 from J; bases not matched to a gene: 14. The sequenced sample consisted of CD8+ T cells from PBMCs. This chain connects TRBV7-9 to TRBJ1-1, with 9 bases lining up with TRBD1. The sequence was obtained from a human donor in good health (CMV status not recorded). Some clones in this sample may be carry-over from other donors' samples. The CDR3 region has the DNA TGTGCCAGCAGTCATACAGGGGGCGAGTCGATGCCTTTCTTT. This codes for CASSHTGGESMPFF.